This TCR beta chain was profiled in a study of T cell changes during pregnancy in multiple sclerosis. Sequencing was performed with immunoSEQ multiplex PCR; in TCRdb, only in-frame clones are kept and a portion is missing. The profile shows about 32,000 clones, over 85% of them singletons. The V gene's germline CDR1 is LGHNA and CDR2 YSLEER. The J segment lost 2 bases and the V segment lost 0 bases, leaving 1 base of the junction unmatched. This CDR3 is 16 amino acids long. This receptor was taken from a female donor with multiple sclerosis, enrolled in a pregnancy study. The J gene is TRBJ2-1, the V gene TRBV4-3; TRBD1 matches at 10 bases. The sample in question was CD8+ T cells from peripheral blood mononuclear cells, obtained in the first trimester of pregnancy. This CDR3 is CASSQDGTGAYNEQFF. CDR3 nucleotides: TGCGCCAGCAGCCAAGATGGGACAGGGGCCTACAATGAGCAGTTCTTC.